These 13 T cell receptor beta chains were sequenced from one sample in a study of identical twins. TCRdb called the 5' RACE reads again in MiXCR, with one record for every CDR3 protein. The repertoire has a few hundred thousand distinct CDR3 sequences, approximately 9.1% of them found once; the top ten carry under 10%. Sequenced input: naive T cells sorted from blood. Receptor source: a woman between 45 and 65 years old in good health.

As concerns this clonotype: At one of its ends the junction is not consistent with the germline gene, which may arise from a read error. The rearrangement joins TRBV11-2 to TRBJ2-3; D ambiguous. Germline CDR1 is SGHAT and CDR2 is FQNNGV. The length of the CDR3 is 16 residues. CDR3 DNA sequence: TGTGCCCGCAGCTTAGATCTTGGCTTGGGCGGAGATACGCAGTATTTT. This codes for CARSLDLGLGGDTQYF.

This clonotype was detected ten times or more. The chain combines TRBV27 with TRBJ2-4; tentative D call: TRBD2 (5 bases). Germline values: CDR1 MNHEY, CDR2 SMNVEV (reference sequence). This CDR3 is 13 amino acids long. V lost 3 bases and J 4 bases, leaving 7 bases between the germline ends. For the CDR3, the DNA is TGTGCCAGCAGTTTCCGCGGGAAAAACATTCAGTACTTC. As protein: CASSFRGKNIQYF.

The chain is built from TRBV3-1 and TRBJ1-2; 9 nucleotides match TRBD1. J was trimmed by 6 bases and V by 8 bases; bases with no gene match: 13. The V gene's germline CDR1 is LGHDT and CDR2 YNNKEL (reference sequence). The CDR3 consists of 15 residues. CDR3 amino acids: CASSSLETGGDGYTF. CDR3 nucleotide sequence: TGTGCCAGCTCGTCCCTAGAAACAGGGGGCGATGGCTACACCTTC.

This clonotype was detected many times. This chain uses TRBV15 with TRBJ2-7, with D maybe TRBD1 (5 bases). Trimming removed 0 bases from V and 3 bases from J, with 9 bases in between. This CDR3 region has 14 residues. CDR1 is LNHNV, CDR2 YYDKDF, per germline (reference sequence). The CDR3 DNA reads TGTGCCACCAGCAGAGAAGGGGTAGGCTACGAGCAGTACTTC. It specifies CATSREGVGYEQYF.

The chain combines TRBV3-1 with TRBJ2-4; 9 bases are a match to TRBD1. Trimming took 5 bases from V and 5 from J; bases not matched to a gene: 4. The CDR3 is 14 residues long. From germline, CDR1 is LGHDT and CDR2 YNNKEL (reference sequence). In nucleotides, the CDR3 is TGTGCCAGCAGCAAGACAGGGGGTGAAAACATTCAGTACTTC. Protein: CASSKTGGENIQYF. Full variable domain (outside the CDR3, taken from reference TRBV3-1 and TRBJ2-4): DTAVSQTPKYLVTQMGNDKSIKCEQNLGHDTMYWYKQDSKKFLKIMFSYNNKELIINETVPNRFSPKSPDKAHLNLHINSLELGDSAVYFCASSKTGGENIQYFGAGTRLSVL.

This clonotype was found many times. J is TRBJ1-1 and V is TRBV4-1; possibly TRBD1 for D (5 bases). This CDR3 is 12 amino acids long. From germline, CDR1 is MGHRA and CDR2 YSYEKL. Trimming cost V 4 bases and J 4 bases, with 7 bases left between them. The CDR3 loop reads CASSRQGTEAFF. The CDR3 DNA sequence: TGCGCCAGCAGCCGCCAGGGCACTGAAGCTTTCTTT.

The CDR3 DNA is TGTGCCAGCAGCTTAGAGGGGGACAGGCCCAGGGAGACCCAGTACTTC. Its protein product is CASSLEGDRPRETQYF. The chain joins TRBV11-3 to TRBJ2-5, with 8 bases lining up with TRBD1. CDR1 and CDR2 (germline): SGHNT, YENEEA. CDR3 length: 16 residues. The V segment lost 0 bases and the J segment 5 bases; nucleotides outside the gene matches: 8.

The CDR3 region has the DNA TGTGCCAGCTCTACAGAGGAACACACTGAAGCTTTCTTT. This encodes CASSTEEHTEAFF. The chain joins TRBV18 to TRBJ1-1; D is unclear. The CDR3 has 13 residues. CDR1 and CDR2 (germline): KGHSH, LQKENI. V lost 6 bases and J 3 bases, leaving 11 bases between the germline ends.

The sample holds a few counts of this clonotype. The rearrangement links TRBV12-3 or TRBV12-4 to TRBJ1-5; tentatively, D is TRBD1 (5 bases). V shed 3 bases and J shed 3 bases, with 12 bases lying between them. This CDR3 is 15 amino acids long. In DNA, the CDR3 is TGTGCCAGCAGTTTCGACTCCAGGGACAATCAGCCCCAGCATTTT. Translated: CASSFDSRDNQPQHF.

The rearrangement joins TRBV5-6 to TRBJ2-7; D gene uncertain. This CDR3 is built from 13 residues. The germline V gene has CDR1 SGHDT and CDR2 YYEEEE. The V end was cut by 4 bases, the J end by 9 bases, with 17 bases between. Here the CDR3 DNA reads TGTGCCAGCAGCGACACACGCTTAAAAGGGCAGTACGTC. It codes for CASSDTRLKGQYV.

The CDR3 sequence is CASSRWEPGTDTQYF. The CDR3 DNA follows: TGTGCCAGCAGCCGCTGGGAGCCCGGCACAGATACGCAGTATTTT. The gene calls are TRBV14 and TRBJ2-3; a weak D match, TRBD2 (5 bases). V was pared by 4 bases and J by 1 base, with 12 bases between. Germline V gene sequence: CDR1 SGHDN, CDR2 FVKESK. CDR3 length: 15 residues.

The rearrangement uses TRBV5-1 and TRBJ2-1, with TRBD2 identical over 15 bases. The CDR3 is 16 residues long. The V gene end was trimmed by 5 bases and the J gene end by 10 bases; junction bases not matched to a gene: 10. Germline lookup yields CDR1 SGHRS and CDR2 YFSETQ. The CDR3 loop is CASREGLAGGIEEQFF. CDR3 sequence (DNA): TGCGCCAGCAGGGAAGGACTAGCGGGAGGGATAGAGGAGCAGTTCTTC.

CDR3 residues: CASSVALGGQETQYF. The CDR3 DNA is TGTGCCAGCAGCGTAGCCCTGGGGGGCCAAGAGACCCAGTACTTC. This chain connects TRBV9 to TRBJ2-5; D perhaps matches TRBD2 (6 bases). The length of the CDR3 is 15 residues. Germline CDR1 and CDR2: SGDLS and YYNGEE. Trimming shortened V by 0 bases and J by 1 base, and 10 bases separated the two germline ends.